This TCR beta chain was documented in a study of T cells in Graves' hyperthyroidism and ophthalmopathy. Broader study findings: Ophthalmopathy was separated from stable hyperthyroidism by a 13 V-J model.

Patients were aged 18 to 65, had disease duration under 2 months, and had newly diagnosed hyperthyroidism. Those patients with uncontrolled infection, other autoimmune disease, pregnancy or lactation were excluded. The authors took PBMCs from roughly 10 ml fresh peripheral blood. V was clipped by 5 bases and J by 2 bases; unmatched bases: 5. This CDR3 has 15 amino acids. Germline values: CDR1 MNHEY, CDR2 SMNVEV (reference sequence). Amplified TCR beta CDR3 regions derived from RNA transcripts. With the HTBI primer set, the TCR CDR3 went through a first round of RT-PCR. TCRdb recomputed calls from the multiplex PCR reads with MiXCR, one row per CDR3 protein. The data show approximately 590,000 distinct CDR3 sequences, 15% to 19% seen once. This clonotype was found a few times. Its antigen is not known.

The specimen was blood. This sequence originates from a woman aged 25-40 years with Graves' hyperthyroidism. The J gene is TRBJ2-5, the V gene TRBV27; 10 bases agree with TRBD1. This CDR3 reads CASSETGGPQETQYF. The CDR3, as DNA: TGTGCCAGCAGTGAGACAGGGGGCCCACAAGAGACCCAGTACTTC.